This T cell receptor beta chain was recorded in a study of shared clonotypes between healthy human individuals. Study-wide points: Donor clonotype sharing was expected to depend on sequencing depth.

Clones were read by immunoSEQ multiplex PCR, and TCRdb kept only the in-frame ones, dropping some. The table records roughly 1.5 million clones, under 99% of them present only once. As for this clone: The target antigen is unknown.

The sequenced sample was naive CD4+ T cells sorted from blood. Subset given: CD45RA+ positively selected. The receptor was isolated from a man aged 30 to 45 in good health.

The CDR3 region is CASSLGGRSMAGELFF. As DNA, the CDR3 is TGTGCCAGCAGCTTAGGGGGCCGGAGTATGGCCGGGGAGCTGTTTTTT. The V and J genes are TRBV11-3 and TRBJ2-2; tentative D call: TRBD1 (5 bases). In germline, CDR1 is SGHNT, CDR2 YENEEA. The V end lost 1 base, the J end lost 6 bases, and 15 bases lay between the germline ends. The CDR3 contains 16 residues.